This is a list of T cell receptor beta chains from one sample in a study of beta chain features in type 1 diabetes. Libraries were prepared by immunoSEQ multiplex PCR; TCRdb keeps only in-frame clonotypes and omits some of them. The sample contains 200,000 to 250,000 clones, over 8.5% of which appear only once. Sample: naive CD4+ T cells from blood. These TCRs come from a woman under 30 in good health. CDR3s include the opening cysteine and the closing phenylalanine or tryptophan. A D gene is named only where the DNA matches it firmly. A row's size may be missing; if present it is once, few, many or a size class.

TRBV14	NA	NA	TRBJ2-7	TGTGCCAGCAGCCAAACAACTAGCTACGAGCAGTACTTC	CASSQTTSYEQYF
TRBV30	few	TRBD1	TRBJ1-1	TGTGCCTGGAGTGGGGGCAGGGGGAAAGTGGTGAACACTGAAGCTTTCTTT	CAWSGGRGKVVNTEAFF
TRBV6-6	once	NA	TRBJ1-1	TGTGCCAGCAGTTACGTCGTTATTCAGTCGACACCCGCAGCTTTCTTT	CASSYVVIQSTPAAFF
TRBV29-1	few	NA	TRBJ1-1	TGCAGCGTGGTACCCCAGGGGAACACTGAAGCTTTCTTT	CSVVPQGNTEAFF
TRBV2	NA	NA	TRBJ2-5	TGTGCCAGCAGTGACGGACAGTACCAAGAGACCCAGTACTTC	CASSDGQYQETQYF
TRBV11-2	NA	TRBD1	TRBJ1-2	TGTGCCAGCAGCCCTAGCGCAGGGGGCGCGTTTGGTGGCTACACCTTC	CASSPSAGGAFGGYTF
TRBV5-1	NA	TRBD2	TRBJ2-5	TGCGCCAGCAGCTTCACGACTAGCGGGGGAGAGACCCAGTACTTC	CASSFTTSGGETQYF
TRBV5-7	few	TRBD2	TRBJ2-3	TGTGCCAGCCATAGCGGGAGGGCCCCAGATACGCAGTATTTT	CASHSGRAPDTQYF
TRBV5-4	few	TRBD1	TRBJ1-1	TGTGCCAGCAGCTGGACAGGGGGGAACACTGAAGCTTTCTTT	CASSWTGGNTEAFF
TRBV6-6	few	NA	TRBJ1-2	TGTGCCAGCAGTACTACAGGAAACTACTATGGCTACACCTTC	CASSTTGNYYGYTF
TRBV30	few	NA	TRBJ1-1	TGTGCCTGGAGATGGTCAGGGCTGGGCACTGAAGCTTTCTTT	CAWRWSGLGTEAFF
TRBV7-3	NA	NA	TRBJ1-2	TGTGCCAGCAGCTTAAGTGCAGGTCCCCCGTCTTATGGCTACACCTTC	CASSLSAGPPSYGYTF
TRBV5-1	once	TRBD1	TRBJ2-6	TGCGCCAGCAGCTCGGGGACAGGGGGCCCCGGGGCCAACGTCCTGACTTTC	CASSSGTGGPGANVLTF
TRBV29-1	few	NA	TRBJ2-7	TGCAGCATAAAAGACAGCACCCACGAGCAGTACTTC	CSIKDSTHEQYF
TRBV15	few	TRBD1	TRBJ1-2	TGTGCCACCAGCAGAGATCCGGCAGGGGGCGCGGGGGGCTACACCTTC	CATSRDPAGGAGGYTF
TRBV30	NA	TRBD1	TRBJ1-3	TGTGCCTGGGCCGGGACAGGGCGAAACACCATATATTTT	CAWAGTGRNTIYF
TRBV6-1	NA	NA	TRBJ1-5	TGTGCCAGCAGTGCGTCGGGGTATCCCAATCAGCCCCAGCATTTT	CASSASGYPNQPQHF
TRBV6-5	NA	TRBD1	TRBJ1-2	TGTGCCAGCAGTCTCGACAATTCAGGGGGTGGCTACACCTTC	CASSLDNSGGGYTF
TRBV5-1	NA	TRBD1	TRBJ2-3	TGCGCCAGCAGCTCCGGGACAGGGCCTCCAGATACGCAGTATTTT	CASSSGTGPPDTQYF
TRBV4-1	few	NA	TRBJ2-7	TGCGCCAGCAGCCAGGGGCTCTCCTGGCAGGCCTACGAGCAGTACTTC	CASSQGLSWQAYEQYF
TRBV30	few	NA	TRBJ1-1	TGTGCCTGGAGTGTCCCACCGGTTGAAGCTTTCTTT	CAWSVPPVEAFF
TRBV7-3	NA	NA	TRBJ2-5	TGTGCCAGCAGCCGGGGAGACTCAGGACGACAAGAGACCCAGTACTTC	CASSRGDSGRQETQYF
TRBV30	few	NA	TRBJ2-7	TGTGCCTACCGCCCCACAGCCACTTACGAGCAGTACTTC	CAYRPTATYEQYF
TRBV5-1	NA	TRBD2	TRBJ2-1	TGCGCCAGCAGCTTGGGGGGCGGGAGGCTCGCCTACAATGAGCAGTTCTTC	CASSLGGGRLAYNEQFF
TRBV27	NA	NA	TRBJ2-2	TGTGCCAGCATTAAGCTGAACACCGGGGAGCTGTTTTTT	CASIKLNTGELFF
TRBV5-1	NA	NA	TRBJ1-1	TGCGCCAGCAGGCCCTCGGAGGGGAACACTGAAGCTTTCTTT	CASRPSEGNTEAFF
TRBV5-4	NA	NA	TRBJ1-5	TGTGCCAGCAGCAAACAGGGTACCAATCAGCCCCAGCATTTT	CASSKQGTNQPQHF
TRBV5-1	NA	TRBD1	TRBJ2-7	TGCGCCAGCAGCTTCTCGACAGGGGGGACGTCCTACGAGCAGTACTTC	CASSFSTGGTSYEQYF
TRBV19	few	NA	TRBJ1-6	TGTGCCAGTAACATGGTGGGGGCGAGTGGTTCACCCCTCCACTTT	CASNMVGASGSPLHF
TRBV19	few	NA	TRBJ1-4	TGTGCCAGTAGAGAGGCGGGGGGCAACGAAAAACTGTTTTTT	CASREAGGNEKLFF
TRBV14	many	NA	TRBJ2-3	TGTGCCAGCAGCCTCGGGTCCAACACGGATACGCAGTATTTT	CASSLGSNTDTQYF
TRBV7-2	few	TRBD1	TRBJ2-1	TGTGCCAGCAGCCCCCGGGACAGGGGACGCAATGAGCAGTTCTTC	CASSPRDRGRNEQFF
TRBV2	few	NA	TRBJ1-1	TGTGCCAGCAGTTCGCAGTCCACGAACACTGAAGCTTTCTTT	CASSSQSTNTEAFF
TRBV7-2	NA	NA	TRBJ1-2	TGTGCCAGCAGCTCCAACCAGTACCCCACCTTC	CASSSNQYPTF
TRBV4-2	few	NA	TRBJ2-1	TGTGCCAGCAGCCAATGGCACAATGAGCAGTTCTTC	CASSQWHNEQFF
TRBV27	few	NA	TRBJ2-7	TGTGCCAGCATGTGGCGGAGGGAGCAGTACTTC	CASMWRREQYF
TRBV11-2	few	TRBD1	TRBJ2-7	TGTGCCAGCAGCCGCGTTGGGACAGGGGCCTACGAGCAGTACTTC	CASSRVGTGAYEQYF
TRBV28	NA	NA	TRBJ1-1	TGTGCCAGCAGTTTCTCCCCAGTGGACACTGAAGCTTTCTTT	CASSFSPVDTEAFF
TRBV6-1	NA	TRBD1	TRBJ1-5	TGTGCCAGCATGACAGGGGGGATAAGCAATCAGCCCCAGCATTTT	CASMTGGISNQPQHF
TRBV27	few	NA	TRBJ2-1	TGTGCCAGCAGTTTACGAGGGCTAAGCTCCTACAATGAGCAGTTCTTC	CASSLRGLSSYNEQFF
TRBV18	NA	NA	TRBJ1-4	TGTGCCAGCTCACCGGGTCAGGGTGCTAATGAAAAACTGTTTTTT	CASSPGQGANEKLFF
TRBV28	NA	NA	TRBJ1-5	TGTGCCAGCAGTCCTCGCCGGGTGGGGCCTCAGCCCCAGCATTTT	CASSPRRVGPQPQHF
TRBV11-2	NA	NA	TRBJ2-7	TGTGCCAGCAGCTTATCTTGGACAGTCATCTACGAGCAGTACTTC	CASSLSWTVIYEQYF
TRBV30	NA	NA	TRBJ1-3	TGTGCCTGGAGTTTCCTAACTGATGGCTCTGGAAACACCATATATTTT	CAWSFLTDGSGNTIYF
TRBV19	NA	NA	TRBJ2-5	TGTGCCAGTAAGTTCGCTAGCAACCAAGAGACCCAGTACTTC	CASKFASNQETQYF
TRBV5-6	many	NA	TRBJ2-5	TGTGCCAGCGGACAGAGCCAAGAGACCCAGTACTTC	CASGQSQETQYF
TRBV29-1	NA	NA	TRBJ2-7	TGCAGCGTGTCCGGGAGTAACTCCTACGAGCAGTACTTC	CSVSGSNSYEQYF
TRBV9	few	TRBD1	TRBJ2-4	TGTGCCAGCAGCGTAGGGCAGGGGGCCGCCAAAAACATTCAGTACTTC	CASSVGQGAAKNIQYF
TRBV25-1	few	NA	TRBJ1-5	TGTGCCAGCAGTGAACAGGGGAATCAGCCCCAGCATTTT	CASSEQGNQPQHF
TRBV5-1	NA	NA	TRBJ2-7	TGCGCCAGCAGCTTGGTCGCCGGGACATCCTCTTGGTACGAGCAGTACTTC	CASSLVAGTSSWYEQYF
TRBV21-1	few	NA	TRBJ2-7	TGTGCCAGCAGCCCCCGGTGGACAGGGAACTACGAGCAGTACTTC	CASSPRWTGNYEQYF
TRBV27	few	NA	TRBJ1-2	TGTGCCAGCAGTTTATCCCCTTGGCCTCAAGAGGGTGGCTACACCTTC	CASSLSPWPQEGGYTF
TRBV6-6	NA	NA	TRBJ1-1	TGTGCCAGCAGTTACTCGGGAGGTGGAGAAGCTTTCTTT	CASSYSGGGEAFF
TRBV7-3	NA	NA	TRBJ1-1	TGTGCCAGCAGCTTTGGGGCCGACACTGAAGCTTTCTTT	CASSFGADTEAFF
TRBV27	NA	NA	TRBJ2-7	TGTGCCAGCAAAAAACAGCCGAACCCCTCCTACGAGCAGTACTTC	CASKKQPNPSYEQYF
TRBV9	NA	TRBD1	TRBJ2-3	TGTGCCAGCAGCACCCACTCGGGACAGACCGCGTCTAGCACAGATACGCAGTATTTT	CASSTHSGQTASSTDTQYF
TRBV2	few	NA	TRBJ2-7	TGTGCCAGCAGTGCCCCCAGGGGCTCCTACGAGCAGTACTTC	CASSAPRGSYEQYF
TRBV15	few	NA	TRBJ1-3	TGTGCCACCAGCAGAGACCAGGGAACTGGAAACACCATATATTTT	CATSRDQGTGNTIYF
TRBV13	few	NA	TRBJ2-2	TGTGCCAGCAGCCCGCCTTCCGGAGACACCGGGGAGCTGTTTTTT	CASSPPSGDTGELFF
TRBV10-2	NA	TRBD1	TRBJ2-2	TGCGCCAGCCTTACGGGACAGGCGGTCACCGGGGAGCTGTTTTTT	CASLTGQAVTGELFF